This TCR beta chain emerged from a study of T cell responses to AZD1222 COVID-19 vaccine. Data came from immunoSEQ multiplex PCR; TCRdb stores just in-frame clones and leaves some out. The sample shows more than 110,000 clones, more than 85% of them seen only once. The origin of this receptor is an adult in good health. This material consisted of peripheral blood, taken on day 0 of AZD1222 vaccination.

CDR3 nucleotides: TGTGCCAGCTCATTAACAGATACGCAGTATTTT. Amino acids: CASSLTDTQYF. The V call is TRBV18, the J call TRBJ2-3; D uncertain. The CDR3 covers 11 residues. V was clipped by 5 bases and J by 3 bases, with 3 bases between them. CDR1 and CDR2 from the germline V gene are KGHSH and LQKENI.